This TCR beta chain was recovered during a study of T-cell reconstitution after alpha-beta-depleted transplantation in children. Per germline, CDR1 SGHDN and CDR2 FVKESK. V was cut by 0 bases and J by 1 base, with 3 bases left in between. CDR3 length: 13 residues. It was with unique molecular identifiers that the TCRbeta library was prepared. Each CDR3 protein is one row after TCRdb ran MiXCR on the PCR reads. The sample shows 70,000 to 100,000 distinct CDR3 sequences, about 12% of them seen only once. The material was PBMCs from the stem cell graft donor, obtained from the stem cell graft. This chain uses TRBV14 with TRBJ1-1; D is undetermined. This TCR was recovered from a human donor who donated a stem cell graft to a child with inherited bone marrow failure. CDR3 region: CASSQDPNTEAFF. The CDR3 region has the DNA TGTGCCAGCAGCCAAGATCCGAACACTGAAGCTTTCTTT.